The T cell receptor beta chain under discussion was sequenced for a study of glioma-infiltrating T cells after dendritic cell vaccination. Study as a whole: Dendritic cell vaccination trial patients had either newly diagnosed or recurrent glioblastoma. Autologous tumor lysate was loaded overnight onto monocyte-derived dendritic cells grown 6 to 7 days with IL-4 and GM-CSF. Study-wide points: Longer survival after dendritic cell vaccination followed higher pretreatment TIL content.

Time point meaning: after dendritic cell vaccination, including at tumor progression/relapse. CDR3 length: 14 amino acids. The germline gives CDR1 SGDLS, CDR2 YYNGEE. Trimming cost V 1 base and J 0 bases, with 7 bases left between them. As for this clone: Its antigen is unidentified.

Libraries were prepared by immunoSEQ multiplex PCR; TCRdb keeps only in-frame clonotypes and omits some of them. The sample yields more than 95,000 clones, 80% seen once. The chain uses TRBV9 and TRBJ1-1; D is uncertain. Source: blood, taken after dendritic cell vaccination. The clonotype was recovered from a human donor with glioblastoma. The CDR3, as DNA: TGTGCCAGCAGCGTACGCAGTGTGAACACTGAAGCTTTCTTT. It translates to CASSVRSVNTEAFF.